Sequencing of this T cell receptor beta chain was carried out in a study of cytomegalovirus exposure and HLA in healthy donors. Study-level points and caveats: Most of the TCR beta V segments (in an earlier analysis) were productive either about 87% or about 30% of the time. The majority of CMV-associated TCR beta chains were reported as apparently HLA-restricted in a later analysis. It is likely that the observed cluster of highly shared sequence variants was a sequencing artifact.

To note about this clone: Its antigen remains unidentified.

Primers: 60 Vbeta forward and 13 Jbeta reverse. TCRdb keeps only in-frame clones here, not all; method: immunoSEQ multiplex PCR. Of approximately 120,000 clones listed, around three quarters are singletons. The donors comprised healthy bone marrow donors. With V trimmed by 3 bases and J by 6 bases, 7 bases remained unmatched. This CDR3 contains 15 residues. Germline loops: CDR1 MDHEN, CDR2 SYDVKM. Specimen: PBMCs. The TCR was taken from a woman between 40 and 55 years old in good health and CMV-seronegative. The chain uses TRBV28 and TRBJ1-5; 8 bases line up with TRBD1. The CDR3 region is CASSFLQGASQPQHF. DNA of the CDR3: TGTGCCAGCAGTTTTTTGCAGGGGGCTAGTCAGCCCCAGCATTTT.